One TCR beta chain is described in this entry. Its antigen is as yet unknown. TCRdb's table, derived via immunoSEQ multiplex PCR, lists solely in-frame clones and lacks some. The sample yields tens of thousands of clones, around 90% seen once. The data were taken from a study of OX40 agonist ivuxolimab in advanced cancers. About the study: The dose of intravenous ivuxolimab that patients received every 2 weeks ranged from 0.01 to 10 mg/kg. In three patients, partial responses were observed, one with hepatocellular carcinoma and two with cutaneous melanoma. General study points: The study found that CD8+ T cells averaged more expanded clones than CD4+.

Enrollment shut out patients with autoimmune disease history or systemic immunosuppression. The germline V gene has CDR1 MDHEN and CDR2 SYDVKM. This CDR3 comprises 13 residues. Trimming removed 5 bases at V and 8 bases at J, with 13 bases between. The TCR sequence derives from an adult with an advanced solid tumor such as melanoma, head and neck, liver or kidney cancer. Sequenced material: CD4+ or CD8+ T cells sorted from blood, taken in a trial of the OX40 agonist ivuxolimab. J is TRBJ1-3 and V is TRBV28; no firm D call. The CDR3 DNA sequence: TGTGCCAGCAGTACCTGGCCCCGTTACACCATATATTTT. This translates into CASSTWPRYTIYF.